This T cell receptor (beta chain) was retrieved from a study of blood T cell repertoires in COVID-19. Study as a whole: Acute-phase and convalescent COVID-19 samples originated in the United States, Italy and Spain. PBMCs, B-cell-depleted T cells, or T cells provided the cDNA or gDNA that made up the material.

Authors' methods: Reference gene primers were amplified, and this amplification served to estimate nucleated cell counts. Here immunoSEQ multiplex PCR was the method, and the copy in TCRdb shows in-frame clones only, minus some. That table supplies the V and J calls and clone size; D and trimming were determined from the DNA. The table includes about 300,000 clones, approximately 86% detected once. Sequencing was performed on peripheral blood. This clonotype originated in a man in his 70s with acute or convalescent COVID-19.

CDR3 amino acids: CASSQERGETEAFF. CDR3 coding DNA: TGCGCCAGCAGCCAAGAAAGGGGTGAGACTGAAGCTTTCTTT. This rearrangement joins TRBV4-3 to TRBJ1-1, with D perhaps TRBD1 (5 bases). The germline V gene encodes CDR1 LGHNA and CDR2 YSLEER. The CDR3 totals 14 residues. V was clipped by 0 bases and J by 5 bases, with 10 bases between them.